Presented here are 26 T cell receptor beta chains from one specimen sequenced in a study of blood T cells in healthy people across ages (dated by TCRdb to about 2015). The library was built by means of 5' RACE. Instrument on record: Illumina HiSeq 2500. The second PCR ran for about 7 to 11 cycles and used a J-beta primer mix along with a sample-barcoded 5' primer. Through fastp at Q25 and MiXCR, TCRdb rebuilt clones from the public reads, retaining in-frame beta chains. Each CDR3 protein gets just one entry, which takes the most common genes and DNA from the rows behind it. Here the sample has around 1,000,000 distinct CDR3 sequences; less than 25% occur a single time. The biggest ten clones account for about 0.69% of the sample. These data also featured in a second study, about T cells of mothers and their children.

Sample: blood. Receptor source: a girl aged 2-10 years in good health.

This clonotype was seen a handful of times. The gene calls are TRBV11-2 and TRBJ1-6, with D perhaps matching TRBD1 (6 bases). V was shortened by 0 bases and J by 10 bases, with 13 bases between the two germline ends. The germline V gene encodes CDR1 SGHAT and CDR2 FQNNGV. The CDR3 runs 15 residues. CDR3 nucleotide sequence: TGTGCCAGCAGCTTAGAAGGTGACAGGAACTCACCCCTCCACTTT. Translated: CASSLEGDRNSPLHF.

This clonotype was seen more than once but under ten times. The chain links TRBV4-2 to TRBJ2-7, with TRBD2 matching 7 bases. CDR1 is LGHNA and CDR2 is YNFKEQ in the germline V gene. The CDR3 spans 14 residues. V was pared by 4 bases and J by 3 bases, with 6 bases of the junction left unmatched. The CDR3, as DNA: TGTGCCAGCAGCCCCGGACTAGTGGGCTACGAGCAGTACTTC. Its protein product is CASSPGLVGYEQYF.

The CDR3 nucleotides are TGCAGTGCTACGGCAATACTAGCGAAGGTCTACAATGAGCAGTTCTTC. Residues: CSATAILAKVYNEQFF. The chain couples TRBV20-1 to TRBJ2-1; 7 bases align to TRBD2. J was trimmed by 3 bases and V by 4 bases; bases with no gene match: 12. Germline CDR1 is DFQATT and CDR2 is SNEGSKA (reference sequence). The length of the CDR3 is 16 residues.

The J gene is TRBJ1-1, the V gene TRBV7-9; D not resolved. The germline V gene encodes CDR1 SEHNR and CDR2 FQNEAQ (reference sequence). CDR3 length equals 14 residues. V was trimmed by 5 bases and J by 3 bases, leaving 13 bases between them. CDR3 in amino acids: CASSHPGGHTEAFF. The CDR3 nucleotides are TGTGCCAGCAGCCACCCCGGAGGGCACACTGAAGCTTTCTTT. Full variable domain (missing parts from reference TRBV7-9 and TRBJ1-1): DTGVSQNPRHKITKRGQNVTFRCDPISEHNRLYWYRQTLGQGPEFLTYFQNEAQLEKSRLLSDRFSAERPKGSFSTLEIQRTEQGDSAMYLCASSHPGGHTEAFFGQGTRLTVV.

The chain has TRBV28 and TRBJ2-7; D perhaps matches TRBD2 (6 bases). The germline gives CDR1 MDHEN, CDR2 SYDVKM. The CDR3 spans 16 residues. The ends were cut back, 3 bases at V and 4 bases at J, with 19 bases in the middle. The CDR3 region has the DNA TGTGCCAGCAGTTTCACCAGGTCGGGGGAAGGTTACGAGCAGTACTTC. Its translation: CASSFTRSGEGYEQYF.

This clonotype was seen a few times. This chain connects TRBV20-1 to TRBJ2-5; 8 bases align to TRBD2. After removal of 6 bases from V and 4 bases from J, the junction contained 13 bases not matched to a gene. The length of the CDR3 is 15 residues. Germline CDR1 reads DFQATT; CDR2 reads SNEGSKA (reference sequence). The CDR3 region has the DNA TGCAGTGCCACTAGCGGTTCCAAAGGTGGAGAGACCCAGTACTTC. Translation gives CSATSGSKGGETQYF.

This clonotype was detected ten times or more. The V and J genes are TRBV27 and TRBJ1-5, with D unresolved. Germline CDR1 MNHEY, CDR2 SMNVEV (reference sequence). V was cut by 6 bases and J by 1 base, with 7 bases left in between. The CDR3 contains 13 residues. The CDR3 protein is CASSFRSNQPQHF. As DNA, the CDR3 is TGTGCCAGCAGCTTCAGGAGCAATCAGCCCCAGCATTTT.

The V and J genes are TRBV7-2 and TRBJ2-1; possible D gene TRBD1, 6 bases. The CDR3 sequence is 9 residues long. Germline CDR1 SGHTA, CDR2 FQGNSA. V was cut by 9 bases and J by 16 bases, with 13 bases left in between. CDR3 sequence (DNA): TGTGCCAGTCGAGGGGGTCGATTCTTC. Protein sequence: CASRGGRFF.

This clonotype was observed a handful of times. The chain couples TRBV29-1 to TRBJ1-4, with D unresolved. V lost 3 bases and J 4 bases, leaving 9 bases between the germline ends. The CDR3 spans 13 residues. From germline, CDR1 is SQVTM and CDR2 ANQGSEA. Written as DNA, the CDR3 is TGCAGCGTTGATGGTGAGGGTAATGAAAAACTGTTTTTT. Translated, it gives CSVDGEGNEKLFF.

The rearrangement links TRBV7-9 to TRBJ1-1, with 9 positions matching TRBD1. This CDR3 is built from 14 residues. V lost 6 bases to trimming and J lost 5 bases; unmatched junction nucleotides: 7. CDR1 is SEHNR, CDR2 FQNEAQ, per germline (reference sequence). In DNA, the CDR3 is TGTGCCAGCAGAAGAGGACAGGGGAGTACTGAAGCTTTCTTT. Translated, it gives CASRRGQGSTEAFF.

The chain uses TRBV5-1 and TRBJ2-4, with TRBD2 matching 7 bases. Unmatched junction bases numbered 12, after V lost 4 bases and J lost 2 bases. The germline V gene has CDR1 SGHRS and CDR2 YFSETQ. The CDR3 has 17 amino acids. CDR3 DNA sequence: TGCGCCAGCAGCCAGCACGCCGAGCGGGACTCCAAAAACATTCAGTACTTC. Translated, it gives CASSQHAERDSKNIQYF.

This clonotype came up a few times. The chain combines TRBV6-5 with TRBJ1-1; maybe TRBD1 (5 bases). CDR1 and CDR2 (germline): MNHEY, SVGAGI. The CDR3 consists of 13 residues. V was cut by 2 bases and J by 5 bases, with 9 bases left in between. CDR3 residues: CASSYIEGTEAFF. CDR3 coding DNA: TGTGCCAGCAGTTACATAGAGGGGACTGAAGCTTTCTTT.

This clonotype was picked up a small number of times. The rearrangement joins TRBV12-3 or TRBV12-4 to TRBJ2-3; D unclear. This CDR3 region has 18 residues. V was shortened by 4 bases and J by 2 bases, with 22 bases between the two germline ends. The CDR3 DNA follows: TGTGCCAGCAGTTCTTGGGGATTGGAAGGCCAAGACACAGATACGCAGTATTTT. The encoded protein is CASSSWGLEGQDTDTQYF.

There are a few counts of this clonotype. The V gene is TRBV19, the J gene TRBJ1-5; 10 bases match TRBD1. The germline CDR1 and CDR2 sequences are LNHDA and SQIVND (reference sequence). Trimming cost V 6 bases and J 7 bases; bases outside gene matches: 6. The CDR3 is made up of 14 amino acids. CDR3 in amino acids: CASRLDRGDQPQHF. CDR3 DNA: TGTGCCAGTAGATTGGACAGGGGGGACCAGCCCCAGCATTTT.

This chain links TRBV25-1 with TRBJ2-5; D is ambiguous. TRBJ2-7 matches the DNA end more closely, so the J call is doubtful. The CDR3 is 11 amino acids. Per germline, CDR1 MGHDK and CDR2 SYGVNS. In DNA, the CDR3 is TGTGCCAGCAGTGAATGGAACGAGCAGTACTTC. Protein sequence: CASSEWNEQYF.

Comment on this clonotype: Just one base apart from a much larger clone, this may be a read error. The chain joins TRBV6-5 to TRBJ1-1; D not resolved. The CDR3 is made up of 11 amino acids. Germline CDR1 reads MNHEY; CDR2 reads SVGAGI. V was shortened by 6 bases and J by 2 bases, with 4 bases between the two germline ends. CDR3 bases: TGTGCCAGCAGATACAACACTGAAGCTTTCTTT. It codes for CASRYNTEAFF.

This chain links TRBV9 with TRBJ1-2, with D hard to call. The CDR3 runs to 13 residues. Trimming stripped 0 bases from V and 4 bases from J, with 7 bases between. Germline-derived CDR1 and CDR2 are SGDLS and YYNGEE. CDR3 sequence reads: CASSVGWGYGYTF. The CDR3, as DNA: TGTGCCAGCAGCGTAGGATGGGGCTATGGCTACACCTTC.

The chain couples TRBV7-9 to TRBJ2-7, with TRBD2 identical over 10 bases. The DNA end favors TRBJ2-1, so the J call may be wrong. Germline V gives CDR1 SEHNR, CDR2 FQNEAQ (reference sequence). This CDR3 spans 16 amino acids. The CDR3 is CASSLASSGSLSEQFF. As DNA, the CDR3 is TGTGCCAGCAGCTTAGCGTCTAGCGGGAGCCTCAGTGAGCAGTTCTTC.

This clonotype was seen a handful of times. The CDR3 spells CASATSPEGGANVLTF. The CDR3 DNA reads TGTGCCAGCGCCACCAGCCCGGAGGGTGGGGCCAACGTCCTGACTTTC. The chain is built from TRBV11-2 and TRBJ2-6; maybe TRBD2 (6 bases). The CDR3 spans 16 residues. Trimming removed 8 bases from V and 3 bases from J, with 17 bases in between. Germline loops: CDR1 SGHAT, CDR2 FQNNGV.

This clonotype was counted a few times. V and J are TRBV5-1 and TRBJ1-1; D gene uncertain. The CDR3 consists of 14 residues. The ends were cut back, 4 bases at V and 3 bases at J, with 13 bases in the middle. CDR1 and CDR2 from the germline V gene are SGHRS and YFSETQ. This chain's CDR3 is CASSPEWPDTEAFF. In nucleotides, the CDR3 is TGCGCCAGCAGCCCCGAGTGGCCGGACACTGAAGCTTTCTTT. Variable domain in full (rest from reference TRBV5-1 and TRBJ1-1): KAGVTQTPRYLIKTRGQQVTLSCSPISGHRSVSWYQQTPGQGLQFLFEYFSETQRNKGNFPGRFSGRQFSNSRSEMNVSTLELGDSALYLCASSPEWPDTEAFFGQGTRLTVV.

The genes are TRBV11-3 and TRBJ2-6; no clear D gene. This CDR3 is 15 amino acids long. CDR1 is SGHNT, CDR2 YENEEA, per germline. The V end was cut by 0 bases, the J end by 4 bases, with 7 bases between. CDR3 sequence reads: CASSLDSLGANVLTF. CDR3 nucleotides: TGTGCCAGCAGCTTAGACAGTCTCGGGGCCAACGTCCTGACTTTC.

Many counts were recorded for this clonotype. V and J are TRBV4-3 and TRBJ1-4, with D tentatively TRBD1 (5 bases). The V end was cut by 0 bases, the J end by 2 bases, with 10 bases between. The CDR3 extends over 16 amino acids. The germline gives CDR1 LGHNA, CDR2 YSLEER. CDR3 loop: CASSQEGGFTNEKLFF. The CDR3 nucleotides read TGCGCCAGCAGCCAAGAGGGGGGATTCACTAATGAAAAACTGTTTTTT.

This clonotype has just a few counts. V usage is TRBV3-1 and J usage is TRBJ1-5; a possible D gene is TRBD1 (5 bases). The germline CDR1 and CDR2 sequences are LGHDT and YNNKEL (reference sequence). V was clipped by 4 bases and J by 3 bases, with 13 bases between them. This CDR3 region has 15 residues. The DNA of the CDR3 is TGTGCCAGCAGCCGAGGGGTAGGGTTCAATCAGCCCCAGCATTTT. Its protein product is CASSRGVGFNQPQHF.

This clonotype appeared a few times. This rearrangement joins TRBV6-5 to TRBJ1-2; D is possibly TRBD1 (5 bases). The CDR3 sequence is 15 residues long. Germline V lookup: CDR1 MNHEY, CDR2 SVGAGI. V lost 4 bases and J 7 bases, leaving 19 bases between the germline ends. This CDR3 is CASSSSLGQWAGYTF. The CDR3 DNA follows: TGTGCCAGCAGTTCTTCTCTGGGGCAATGGGCTGGCTACACCTTC.

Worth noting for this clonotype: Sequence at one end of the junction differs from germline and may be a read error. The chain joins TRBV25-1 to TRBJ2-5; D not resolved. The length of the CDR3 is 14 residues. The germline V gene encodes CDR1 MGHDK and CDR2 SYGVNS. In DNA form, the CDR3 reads TGTGTCAGCAGTGAATTTAACAGACAAGAGACCCAGTACTTC. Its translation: CVSSEFNRQETQYF. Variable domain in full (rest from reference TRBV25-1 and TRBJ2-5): EADIYQTPRYLVIGTGKKITLECSQTMGHDKMYWYQQDPGMELHLIHYSYGVNSTEKGDLSSESTVSRIRTEHFPLTLESARPSHTSQYLCVSSEFNRQETQYFGPGTRLLVL.

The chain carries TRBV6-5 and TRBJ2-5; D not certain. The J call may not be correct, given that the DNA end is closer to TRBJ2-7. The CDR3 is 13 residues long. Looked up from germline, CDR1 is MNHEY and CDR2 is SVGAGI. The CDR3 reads CASSYGSVYEQYF. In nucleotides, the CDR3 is TGTGCCAGCAGTTACGGTTCAGTCTACGAGCAGTACTTC.